Following are 26 T cell receptor beta chains from one sample sequenced in a study of control samples from healthy donors and cancer patients. TCRdb's copy holds only in-frame clones and misses some; the assay was immunoSEQ multiplex PCR. The sample has about 160,000 clones; approximately 94% are singletons. The sequencing input was blood. These receptors were obtained from a woman aged 40 to 55 in good health.

In regard to this clone: Other DNA sequences in the sample encode the same CDR3. The J gene is TRBJ1-2, the V gene TRBV6-5; perhaps TRBD1 as D (6 bases). The ends were cut back, 6 bases at V and 4 bases at J, with 9 bases in the middle. The germline gives CDR1 MNHEY, CDR2 SVGAGI. The CDR3 contains 12 residues. This CDR3 reads CASRQGRYGYTF. The DNA of the CDR3 is TGTGCCAGCAGACAGGGCCGCTATGGCTACACCTTC.

The chain employs TRBV6-2 or TRBV6-3 and TRBJ2-6, with D possibly TRBD1 on 5 matching bases. CDR1 is MNHEY, CDR2 SVGEGT, per germline. The germline V and J ends were trimmed by 4 bases and 4 bases, with 11 bases remaining between them. The CDR3 runs to 15 residues. This CDR3 is CASSSTGTGANVLTF. DNA for the CDR3: TGTGCCAGCAGTTCTACAGGAACCGGGGCCAACGTCCTGACTTTC.

The chain combines TRBV10-3 with TRBJ1-4; D unclear. This CDR3 comprises 17 residues. V lost 0 bases, J lost 0 bases, and 11 bases lay in between. Per germline, CDR1 ENHRY and CDR2 SYGVKD. This chain's CDR3 is CAISESRAGTTNEKLFF. CDR3 bases: TGTGCCATCAGTGAGTCACGGGCCGGCACAACTAATGAAAAACTGTTTTTT.

The rearrangement links TRBV6-6 to TRBJ2-7, with 7 bases that match TRBD1. The trim removed 0 bases at V and 6 bases at J, leaving 5 bases unmatched. The CDR3 covers 14 residues. The germline gives CDR1 MNHNY, CDR2 SVGAGI (reference sequence). The CDR3 nucleotides read TGTGCCAGCAGTTACTCCGACAGGGTTGGCGAGCAGTACTTC. This encodes CASSYSDRVGEQYF.

This chain connects TRBV9 to TRBJ1-4, with D perhaps matching TRBD1 (6 bases). Germline CDR1 is SGDLS and CDR2 is YYNGEE. Trimming stripped 4 bases from V and 5 bases from J, with 12 bases between. The CDR3 has 14 amino acids. In DNA, the CDR3 is TGTGCCAGCAGCACAGGACAGTCAAATGAAAAACTGTTTTTT. Translated: CASSTGQSNEKLFF.

The chain carries TRBV10-3 and TRBJ1-2; D is perhaps TRBD1 (6 bases). The germline CDR1 and CDR2 sequences are ENHRY and SYGVKD. CDR3 length equals 12 residues. The V gene lost 8 bases and the J gene lost 8 bases, with 15 bases spanning the gap. The CDR3 protein is CAIPIQGGGYTF. The CDR3 DNA follows: TGTGCCATCCCAATACAGGGAGGAGGCTACACCTTC.

The V call is TRBV2, the J call TRBJ1-1, with 8 bases aligning to TRBD1. CDR1 and CDR2 (germline): SNHLY, FYNNEI. The CDR3 length is 17 residues. V was pared by 6 bases and J by 1 base, with 13 bases of the junction left unmatched. CDR3 DNA sequence: TGTGCCAGCAGGCTCTACCCTCCGGACAGGGCGAACACTGAAGCTTTCTTT. Protein sequence: CASRLYPPDRANTEAFF.

This chain joins TRBV27 and TRBJ2-5, with 10 bases aligning to TRBD2. The CDR3 sequence is 14 residues long. The germline V gene encodes CDR1 MNHEY and CDR2 SMNVEV (reference sequence). Trimming took 5 bases from V and 3 from J; bases not matched to a gene: 3. CDR3 amino acids: CASSGTSAKETQYF. CDR3 nucleotides: TGTGCCAGCAGTGGGACTAGCGCAAAAGAGACCCAGTACTTC.

This sequence joins TRBV5-1 and TRBJ2-7, with 11 bases aligning to TRBD2. The CDR3 contains 17 residues. In germline, CDR1 is SGHRS, CDR2 YFSETQ. Germline trimming cut 0 bases from V and 3 bases from J; bases unmatched to any gene: 8. CDR3 region: CASSLAFTSGSHYEQYF. DNA of the CDR3: TGCGCCAGCAGCTTGGCCTTCACTAGCGGGAGCCACTACGAGCAGTACTTC.

In its sample, this clone was seen once. The genes are TRBV25-1 and TRBJ1-2; the match to TRBD1 covers 9 bases. The germline V gene has CDR1 MGHDK and CDR2 SYGVNS. The CDR3 extends over 14 amino acids. V dropped 9 bases and J dropped 6; count of bases not matched to a gene: 11. The CDR3 sequence is CASGGDRVWHGYTF. CDR3 DNA: TGTGCCAGTGGAGGGGACAGGGTGTGGCATGGCTACACCTTC.

The chain carries TRBV4-3 and TRBJ1-2; the D gene is possibly TRBD1 (6 bases). The ends were cut back, 0 bases at V and 0 bases at J, with 14 bases in the middle. Germline CDR1 and CDR2: LGHNA and YSLEER. The CDR3 contains 17 residues. In DNA, the CDR3 is TGCGCCAGCAGCCAAGATTCCAGGGGCGCGGCTAACTATGGCTACACCTTC. Residues: CASSQDSRGAANYGYTF.

This rearrangement joins TRBV11-2 to TRBJ2-3; either TRBD1 or TRBD2 may supply D (5 bases each). CDR1 and CDR2 from the germline V gene are SGHAT and FQNNGV. The CDR3 covers 13 residues. V lost 5 bases, J lost 5 bases, and 11 bases lay in between. CDR3: CASSPGPKDTQYF. In nucleotides, the CDR3 is TGTGCCAGCAGCCCGGGACCTAAAGATACGCAGTATTTT. Variable domain in full (rest from reference TRBV11-2 and TRBJ2-3): EAGVAQSPRYKIIEKRQSVAFWCNPISGHATLYWYQQILGQGPKLLIQFQNNGVVDDSQLPKDRFSAERLKGVDSTLKIQPAKLEDSAVYLCASSPGPKDTQYFGPGTRLTVL.

This clone was counted only a few times. This chain uses TRBV18 with TRBJ1-6, with no clear D. V was trimmed by 4 bases and J by 0 bases, leaving 16 bases between them. The CDR3 spans 18 residues. Looked up from germline, CDR1 is KGHSH and CDR2 is LQKENI. CDR3 loop: CASSQAQPTSSYNSPLHF. The DNA of the CDR3 is TGTGCCAGCTCACAAGCCCAGCCCACGAGCTCCTATAATTCACCCCTCCACTTT.

The V gene is TRBV7-6, the J gene TRBJ1-4; 9 bases match TRBD1. Trimming cost V 0 bases and J 13 bases; bases outside gene matches: 12. From germline, CDR1 is SGHVS and CDR2 FNYEAQ. The CDR3 consists of 16 residues. The CDR3 DNA sequence: TGTGCCAGCAGCTTAGCCGTGGGACAGGGCCGGCCACTACTGTTTTTT. Translation gives CASSLAVGQGRPLLFF. Complete variable domain (other parts from reference TRBV7-6 and TRBJ1-4): GAGVSQSPRYKVTKRGQDVALRCDPISGHVSLYWYRQALGQGPEFLTYFNYEAQQDKSGLPNDRFSAERPEGSISTLTIQRTEQRDSAMYRCASSLAVGQGRPLLFFGSGTQLSVL.

The chain carries TRBV5-6 and TRBJ1-5; TRBD1 matches at 7 bases. J was trimmed by 7 bases and V by 1 base; bases with no gene match: 5. The CDR3 is 14 amino acids. CDR1 and CDR2 from the germline V gene are SGHDT and YYEEEE. The CDR3 bases are TGTGCCAGCAGCTTGAAGGGGGCCCAGCAGCCCCAGCATTTT. Encoded protein: CASSLKGAQQPQHF.

The V and J genes are TRBV24-1 and TRBJ2-3, with D perhaps TRBD2 (5 bases). V lost 5 bases and J lost 2, with 19 bases in between. The CDR3 runs to 17 residues. The germline CDR1 and CDR2 sequences are KGHDR and SFDVKD. For the CDR3, the DNA is TGTGCCACCAGTGGCGGAGAGGGCGGATCGCACACAGATACGCAGTATTTT. This sequence encodes CATSGGEGGSHTDTQYF.

Only one count was recorded for this clone. The chain couples TRBV27 to TRBJ1-5, with D hard to call. This CDR3 comprises 13 residues. CDR1 and CDR2 (germline): MNHEY, SMNVEV (reference sequence). Trimming took off 2 bases at V and 3 bases at J, with 5 bases between the two ends. CDR3 nucleotides: TGTGCCAGCAGTTTAAGGGTCAATCAGCCCCAGCATTTT. It translates to CASSLRVNQPQHF.

V gene TRBV6-4 combines with J gene TRBJ1-1; D not resolved. This CDR3 has 12 residues. CDR1 MRHNA and CDR2 SNTAGT come from the germline V gene. V was trimmed by 6 bases and J by 11 bases, leaving 16 bases between them. The CDR3, as DNA: TGTGCCAGCAGCGAAAATGGGCGCAGGGCTTTCTTT. Its protein product is CASSENGRRAFF.

V gene TRBV2 combines with J gene TRBJ1-1; D unclear. The CDR3 is 13 amino acids. CDR1 and CDR2 from the germline V gene are SNHLY and FYNNEI. The V end was cut by 5 bases, the J end by 4 bases, with 11 bases between. CDR3: CASSSSKSTEAFF. CDR3 bases: TGTGCCAGCAGTTCCAGTAAGAGCACTGAAGCTTTCTTT.

The chain has TRBV11-2 and TRBJ1-5; tentative D call: TRBD1 (5 bases). V was trimmed by 0 bases and J by 0 bases, leaving 12 bases between them. Germline V gene data show CDR1 as SGHAT and CDR2 as FQNNGV. The CDR3 runs 17 residues. CDR3 in amino acids: CASSLDRGTDSNQPQHF. CDR3 DNA sequence: TGTGCCAGCAGCTTAGATCGGGGGACGGATAGCAATCAGCCCCAGCATTTT.

This sequence joins TRBV6-2 or TRBV6-3 and TRBJ1-4, with TRBD1 as a possible D gene (5 bases). Germline CDR1 is MNHEY and CDR2 is SVGEGT. The CDR3 runs to 14 residues. V was cut by 4 bases and J by 4 bases, with 10 bases left in between. The CDR3 sequence: CASSSTDLNEKLFF. CDR3 sequence (DNA): TGTGCCAGCAGTTCGACAGACCTTAATGAAAAACTGTTTTTT.

V gene TRBV4-3 combines with J gene TRBJ1-1; D gene ambiguous. V was trimmed by 3 bases and J by 0 bases, leaving 14 bases between them. The CDR3 is 16 amino acids. Germline values: CDR1 LGHNA, CDR2 YSLEER. The CDR3 spells CASSQTLMSLNTEAFF. Written as DNA, the CDR3 is TGCGCCAGCAGCCAGACCCTGATGAGTCTGAACACTGAAGCTTTCTTT.

The chain uses TRBV19 and TRBJ2-1, with D possibly being TRBD2 (5 bases). V gave up 4 bases and J gave up 2 bases, with 15 bases separating them. This CDR3 contains 16 residues. Germline CDR1 LNHDA, CDR2 SQIVND (reference sequence). CDR3 region: CASSKGEVQPYNEQFF. CDR3 in DNA: TGTGCCAGTAGTAAGGGAGAGGTCCAACCCTACAATGAGCAGTTCTTC. Full variable domain (remainder filled in from reference TRBV19 and TRBJ2-1): DGGITQSPKYLFRKEGQNVTLSCEQNLNHDAMYWYRQDPGQGLRLIYYSQIVNDFQKGDIAEGYSVSREKKESFPLTVTSAQKNPTAFYLCASSKGEVQPYNEQFFGPGTRLTVL.

The genes are TRBV6-5 and TRBJ1-5; TRBD1 matches 9 bases. Germline V gives CDR1 MNHEY, CDR2 SVGAGI. The J segment lost 6 bases and the V segment lost 2 bases, leaving 5 bases of the junction unmatched. There are 15 residues in the CDR3. CDR3 sequence: CASSYGGQGGQPQHF. In DNA form, the CDR3 reads TGTGCCAGCAGTTACGGGGGACAGGGTGGTCAGCCCCAGCATTTT.

The rearrangement uses TRBV30 and TRBJ1-2; TRBD1 aligns across 8 bases. V was clipped by 2 bases and J by 2 bases; unmatched bases: 10. The CDR3 covers 16 residues. Per germline, CDR1 GTSNPN and CDR2 SVGIG (reference sequence). For the CDR3, the DNA is TGTGCCTGGAGTTTCACGCGACAGGGGAGAAACTATGGCTACACCTTC. The encoded protein is CAWSFTRQGRNYGYTF.

This sequence joins TRBV5-1 and TRBJ2-6; D not resolved. This CDR3 region has 15 residues. Trimming removed 4 bases at V and 0 bases at J, with 8 bases between. In germline, CDR1 is SGHRS, CDR2 YFSETQ. CDR3 in DNA: TGCGCCAGCAGCACTTACAGCTCTGGGGCCAACGTCCTGACTTTC. This encodes CASSTYSSGANVLTF.